A single sample is the source of the 7 T cell receptor beta chains below, sequenced in a study of blood T cell repertoires in COVID-19. Clones were read by immunoSEQ multiplex PCR, and TCRdb kept only the in-frame ones, dropping some. The repertoire holds about 92,000 clones, with roughly 70% as singletons. The sample taken for sequencing was peripheral blood. All receptors come from a woman in her fifties or sixties in a cohort sampled during active or convalescent COVID-19.

This clone has only one observation. The chain joins TRBV10-3 to TRBJ1-1; D gene ambiguous. Germline-derived CDR1 and CDR2 are ENHRY and SYGVKD. The CDR3 consists of 13 residues. The V gene lost 7 bases and the J gene lost 4 bases, with 13 bases spanning the gap. The CDR3 coding sequence is TGTGCCATCACCCAAACCCCGAGCACTGAAGCTTTCTTT. Its protein product is CAITQTPSTEAFF.

This clone has just a few counts. The chain combines TRBV6-6 with TRBJ2-7; D call uncertain. In germline, CDR1 is MNHNY, CDR2 SVGAGI (reference sequence). Deletions cut 2 bases from V and 5 bases from J, with 4 bases between. The CDR3 runs 11 residues. CDR3 nucleotides: TGTGCCAGCAGTTACCTTGACGAGCAGTACTTC. Translated, it gives CASSYLDEQYF.

This chain uses TRBV4-2 with TRBJ2-5; tentatively, D is TRBD1 (6 bases). The CDR3 runs 14 residues. Germline CDR1 and CDR2: LGHNA and YNFKEQ. V was cut by 3 bases and J by 1 base, with 9 bases left in between. The CDR3 here is CASSHGQPQETQYF. The DNA for the CDR3 is TGTGCCAGCAGCCACGGACAGCCCCAAGAGACCCAGTACTTC.

In DNA form, the CDR3 reads TGTGCCAGCAGCGAAAACAGCGGCTTACCCTATGGCTACACCTTC. Its protein product is CASSENSGLPYGYTF. This chain uses TRBV6-4 with TRBJ1-2; D unresolved. The CDR3 has 15 residues. V was clipped by 6 bases and J by 4 bases, with 18 bases between them. Germline V lookup: CDR1 MRHNA, CDR2 SNTAGT.

The chain has TRBV6-1 and TRBJ1-5; 8 bases line up with TRBD1. The CDR3 totals 15 residues. Trimming at V came to 2 bases and at J to 10 bases, leaving 10 bases not matched to a gene. CDR1 is MNHNS, CDR2 SASEGT, per germline. This chain's CDR3 is CASSEPGTGGRPQHF. DNA of the CDR3: TGTGCCAGCAGTGAACCAGGGACAGGAGGACGTCCCCAGCATTTT.

This chain links TRBV4-1 with TRBJ1-6; 8 positions match TRBD1. Germline V gene sequence: CDR1 MGHRA, CDR2 YSYEKL. The V and J ends lost 2 bases and 4 bases, in that order; junction bases with no gene match: 19. The CDR3 contains 21 residues. The CDR3 coding sequence is TGCGCCAGCAGCCAACGACAGGGGTTTCTTCAAATCGCCTCTTATAATTCACCCCTCCACTTT. This sequence encodes CASSQRQGFLQIASYNSPLHF.

This chain links TRBV15 with TRBJ1-1; D is ambiguous. CDR1 is LNHNV and CDR2 is YYDKDF in the germline V gene (reference sequence). Trimming shortened V by 1 base and J by 0 bases, and 3 bases separated the two germline ends. The CDR3 has 13 residues. This CDR3 is CATSRVMNTEAFF. The CDR3, as DNA: TGTGCCACCAGCAGAGTAATGAACACTGAAGCTTTCTTT.